This entry features one T cell receptor (beta chain) sequence. This entry comes from a study of blood T cell repertoires in COVID-19. For the study at large: Sample material is recorded as cDNA or gDNA derived from T cells, B-cell-depleted T cells, or PBMCs.

Germline V gives CDR1 SGHVS, CDR2 FQNEAQ. The CDR3 spans 15 residues. Trimming took 0 bases from V and 2 from J; bases not matched to a gene: 3. How the authors handled the data: Using reference gene primer amplification, nucleated cell counts were estimated. Data came from immunoSEQ multiplex PCR; TCRdb stores just in-frame clones and leaves some out. The V and J calls and clone size come from that table; D and trimming were worked out from the DNA. Of approximately 32,000 clones in the sample, roughly 84% were seen once. The chain has TRBV7-8 and TRBJ2-5, with 7 nucleotides matching TRBD2. The source is a man between 60 and 75 years old with active COVID-19. The sequencing sample was made of peripheral blood. CDR3 coding DNA: TGTGCCAGCAGCTTAGCGACTAGCTATCAAGAGACCCAGTACTTC. This codes for CASSLATSYQETQYF. The full variable domain, completed using reference TRBV7-8 and TRBJ2-5, is GAGVSQSPRYKVAKRGQDVALRCDPISGHVSLFWYQQALGQGPEFLTYFQNEAQLDKSGLPSDRFFAERPEGSVSTLKIQRTQQEDSAVYLCASSLATSYQETQYFGPGTRLLVL.